Here is one T cell receptor beta chain with its context. No antigen is known for it. The data belong to a study of T cells in Graves' hyperthyroidism and ophthalmopathy. General study findings and limits: Researchers report that a 13 V-J model separated ophthalmopathy from stable hyperthyroidism.

Amplified TCR beta CDR3 regions derived from RNA transcripts. When the TCR CDR3 underwent first-round RT-PCR, the HTBI primer set was used. TCRdb reanalysed the multiplex PCR reads using MiXCR and keeps one entry per CDR3 protein. The sample carries hundreds of thousands of distinct CDR3 sequences, 38% recorded once. The CDR3 has 14 amino acids. The germline V gene encodes CDR1 ENHRY and CDR2 SYGVKD. The ends were cut back, 10 bases at V and 0 bases at J, with 13 bases in the middle. The chain is built from TRBV10-3 and TRBJ1-5; no definite D call. The clonotype comes from a man younger than 35 with Graves' hyperthyroidism. Sequenced material: blood. CDR3 in DNA: TGTGCCAGCAGAGGAGACTATAGCAATCAGCCCCAGCATTTT. Translating gives CASRGDYSNQPQHF.